This is a list of T cell receptor beta chains from one sample in a study of identical twins. TCRdb analysed the 5' RACE reads with MiXCR anew, one entry per CDR3 protein. The sample records 200,000 to 300,000 distinct CDR3 sequences, approximately 7.8% being singletons. This sample was shared with a second study, whose subject was yellow fever vaccine responses in identical twins.

The specimen sequenced was CD8+ T cells sorted from blood. The receptors come from a young woman in good health. The CDR3 runs from the conserved cysteine through the conserved F or W. A D gene is named only where the DNA matches it firmly.

V gene: TRBV20-1; D gene: TRBD1; J gene: TRBJ2-2; CDR3 protein: CSAVPPGQGVTGELFF
V gene: TRBV2; D gene: .; J gene: TRBJ1-1; CDR3 protein: CASRGHEAFF
V gene: TRBV7-2; D gene: .; J gene: TRBJ2-1; CDR3 protein: CASSFRGAQGRNEQFF
V gene: TRBV27; D gene: TRBD1; J gene: TRBJ1-6; CDR3 protein: CASSPETGGASRLHF
V gene: TRBV5-5; D gene: .; J gene: TRBJ2-7; CDR3 protein: CASSLEGVSYEQYF
V gene: TRBV14; D gene: .; J gene: TRBJ2-1; CDR3 protein: CASSQGGRRWVDEQFF
V gene: TRBV2; D gene: TRBD2; J gene: TRBJ2-1; CDR3 protein: CASTLAFDEQFF
V gene: TRBV6-5; D gene: .; J gene: TRBJ1-2; CDR3 protein: CASSYSARGLNYGYTF
V gene: TRBV15; D gene: TRBD2; J gene: TRBJ2-2; CDR3 protein: CATSRVGLAGGPYTGELFF
V gene: TRBV13; D gene: .; J gene: TRBJ2-2; CDR3 protein: CASSPQGPIVTGELFF
V gene: TRBV13; D gene: .; J gene: TRBJ2-7; CDR3 protein: CASSQGRNRGYEQYF
V gene: TRBV7-9; D gene: TRBD2; J gene: TRBJ2-1; CDR3 protein: CASSAAGGNNEQFF
V gene: TRBV15; D gene: .; J gene: TRBJ2-2; CDR3 protein: CATSRVGSGELFF
V gene: TRBV7-9; D gene: .; J gene: TRBJ2-7; CDR3 protein: CASSSPSDPYEQYF
V gene: TRBV12-3/TRBV12-4; D gene: .; J gene: TRBJ2-3; CDR3 protein: CASSIGHSDTQYF
V gene: TRBV27; D gene: .; J gene: TRBJ2-1; CDR3 protein: CASSSLTSLEFF
V gene: TRBV19; D gene: TRBD2; J gene: TRBJ2-1; CDR3 protein: CASSILAASYNEQFF
V gene: TRBV12-3/TRBV12-4; D gene: TRBD1; J gene: TRBJ2-5; CDR3 protein: CASRRTGKETQYF
V gene: TRBV7-4; D gene: TRBD1; J gene: TRBJ2-3; CDR3 protein: CASSSKHTPGTGVTDTQYF
V gene: TRBV20-1; D gene: TRBD1; J gene: TRBJ1-4; CDR3 protein: CSARQEGAREKLFF
V gene: TRBV6-5; D gene: TRBD1; J gene: TRBJ1-2; CDR3 protein: CASSYSPQGAYGYTF
V gene: TRBV20-1; D gene: TRBD2; J gene: TRBJ2-1; CDR3 protein: CSAPPGGSSYNEQFF
V gene: TRBV7-6; D gene: TRBD2; J gene: TRBJ2-3; CDR3 protein: CASSPTGLAGEGTDTQYF
V gene: TRBV7-8; D gene: TRBD1; J gene: TRBJ2-2; CDR3 protein: CASSDRGHTGELFF
V gene: TRBV2; D gene: TRBD2; J gene: TRBJ2-7; CDR3 protein: CASSLGTSGLYEQYF
V gene: TRBV27; D gene: .; J gene: TRBJ1-2; CDR3 protein: CASSSWTSSMGYTF
V gene: TRBV5-1; D gene: .; J gene: TRBJ2-7; CDR3 protein: CASRDTEYEQYF
V gene: TRBV12-3/TRBV12-4; D gene: .; J gene: TRBJ2-3; CDR3 protein: CASSFGWADTQYF
V gene: TRBV6-2/TRBV6-3; D gene: .; J gene: TRBJ1-5; CDR3 protein: CASSEESSNQPQHF